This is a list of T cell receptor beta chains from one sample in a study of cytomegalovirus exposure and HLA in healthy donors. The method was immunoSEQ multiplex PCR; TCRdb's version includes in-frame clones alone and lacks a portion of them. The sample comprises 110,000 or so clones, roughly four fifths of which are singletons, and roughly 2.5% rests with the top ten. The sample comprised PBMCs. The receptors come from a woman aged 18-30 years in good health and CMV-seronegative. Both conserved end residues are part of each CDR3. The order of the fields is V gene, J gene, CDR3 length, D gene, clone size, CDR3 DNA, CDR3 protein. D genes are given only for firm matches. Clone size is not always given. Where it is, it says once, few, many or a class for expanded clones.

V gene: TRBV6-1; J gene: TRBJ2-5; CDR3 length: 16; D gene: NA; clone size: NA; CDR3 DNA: TGTGCCAGCAGTGAACCAAGCGACTTGGGGCGAGAGACCCAGTACTTC; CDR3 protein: CASSEPSDLGRETQYF
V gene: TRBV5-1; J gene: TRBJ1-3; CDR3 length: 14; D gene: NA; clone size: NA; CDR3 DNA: TGCGCCAGCAGCCTTTCTAGCTCTGGAAACACCATATATTTT; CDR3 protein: CASSLSSSGNTIYF
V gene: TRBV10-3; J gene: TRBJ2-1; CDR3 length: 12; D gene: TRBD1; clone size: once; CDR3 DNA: TGTGCCATCAGCACAGGGGGCAATGAGCAGTTCTTC; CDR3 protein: CAISTGGNEQFF
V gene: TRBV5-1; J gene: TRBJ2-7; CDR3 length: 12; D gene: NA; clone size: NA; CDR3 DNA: TGCGCCAGCAGCTTCGACACCTACGAGCAGTACTTC; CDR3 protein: CASSFDTYEQYF
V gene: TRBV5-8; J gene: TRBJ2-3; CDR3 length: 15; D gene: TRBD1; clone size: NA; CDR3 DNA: TGTGCCAGCAGCCCGACAGGGGGCCACGCAGATACGCAGTATTTT; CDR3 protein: CASSPTGGHADTQYF
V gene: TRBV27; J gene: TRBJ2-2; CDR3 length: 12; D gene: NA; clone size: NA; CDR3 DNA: TGTGCCAGCAGGATCCGGGACGGGGAGCTGTTTTTT; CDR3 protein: CASRIRDGELFF
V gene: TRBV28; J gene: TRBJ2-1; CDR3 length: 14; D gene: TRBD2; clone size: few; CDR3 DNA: TGTGCCAGCAGTTTTGTAAGCGGGACCGATGAGCAGTTCTTC; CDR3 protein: CASSFVSGTDEQFF
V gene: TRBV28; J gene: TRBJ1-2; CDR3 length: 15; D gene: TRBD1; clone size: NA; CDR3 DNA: TGTGCCAGCAGCACACATGACAGGGGTAACTATGGCTACACCTTC; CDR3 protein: CASSTHDRGNYGYTF
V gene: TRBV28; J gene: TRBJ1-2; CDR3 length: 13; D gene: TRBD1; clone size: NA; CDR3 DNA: TGTGCCAGCAGTTTGGGACAGGTGTACGGCTACACCTTC; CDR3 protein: CASSLGQVYGYTF
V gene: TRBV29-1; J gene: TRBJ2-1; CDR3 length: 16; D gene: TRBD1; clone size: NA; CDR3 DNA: TGCAGCGTTGAAGGGGGACAGGGTAGCTCCTACAATGAGCAGTTCTTC; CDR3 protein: CSVEGGQGSSYNEQFF
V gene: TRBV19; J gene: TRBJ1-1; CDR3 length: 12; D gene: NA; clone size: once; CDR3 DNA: TGTGCCAGTAGTATAGATAGAACTGAAGCTTTCTTT; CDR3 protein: CASSIDRTEAFF
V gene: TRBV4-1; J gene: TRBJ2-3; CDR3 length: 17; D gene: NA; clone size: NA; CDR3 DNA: TGCGCCAGCAGCCAAGTTGCGCGGCAACGAATCACAGATACGCAGTATTTT; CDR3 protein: CASSQVARQRITDTQYF
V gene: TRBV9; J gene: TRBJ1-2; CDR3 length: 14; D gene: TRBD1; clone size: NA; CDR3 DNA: TGTGCCAGCAGCGGACAGGGATTAAGCTATGGCTACACCTTC; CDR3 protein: CASSGQGLSYGYTF
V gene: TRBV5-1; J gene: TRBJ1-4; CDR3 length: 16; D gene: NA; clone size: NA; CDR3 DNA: TGCGCCAGCAGCTGGGGTAACAGGGACACTAATGAAAAACTGTTTTTT; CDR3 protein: CASSWGNRDTNEKLFF
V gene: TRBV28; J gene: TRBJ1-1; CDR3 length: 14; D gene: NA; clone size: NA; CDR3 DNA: TGTGCCAGCAGTTTAATAATCGGGAGGACTGAAGCTTTCTTT; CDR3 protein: CASSLIIGRTEAFF
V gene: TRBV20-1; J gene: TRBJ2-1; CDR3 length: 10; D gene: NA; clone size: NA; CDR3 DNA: TGCAGTGCTAGATTCGGTGAGCAGTTCTTC; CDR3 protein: CSARFGEQFF
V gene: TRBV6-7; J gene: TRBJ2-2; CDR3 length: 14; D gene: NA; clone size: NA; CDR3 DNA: TGTGCCAGCAGCCTCCCGGTCCTCACCGGGGAGCTGTTTTTT; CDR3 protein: CASSLPVLTGELFF
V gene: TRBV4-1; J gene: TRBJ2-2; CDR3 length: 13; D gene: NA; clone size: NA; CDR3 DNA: TGCGCCAGCAGCCAAGTTCTGTCCGGGGAGCTGTTTTTT; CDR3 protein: CASSQVLSGELFF
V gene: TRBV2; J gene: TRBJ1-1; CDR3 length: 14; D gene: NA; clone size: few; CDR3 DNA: TGTGCCAGCAGTGTCTCGGGACAGAACACTGAAGCTTTCTTT; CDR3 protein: CASSVSGQNTEAFF
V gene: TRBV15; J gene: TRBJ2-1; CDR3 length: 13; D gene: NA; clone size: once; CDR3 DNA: TGTGCCACCAGCAGCGGAGTATACAATGAGCAGTTCTTC; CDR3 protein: CATSSGVYNEQFF
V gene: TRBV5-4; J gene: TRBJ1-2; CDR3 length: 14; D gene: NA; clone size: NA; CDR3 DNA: TGTGCCAGCAGCTTGGAGGTTGAGGGTTCTGGCTACACCTTC; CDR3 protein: CASSLEVEGSGYTF
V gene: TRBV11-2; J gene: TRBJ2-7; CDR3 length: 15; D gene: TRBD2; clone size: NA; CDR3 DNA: TGTGCCAGCAGCTCGGGGGCGGGAGGGCCTTACGAGCAGTACTTC; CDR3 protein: CASSSGAGGPYEQYF
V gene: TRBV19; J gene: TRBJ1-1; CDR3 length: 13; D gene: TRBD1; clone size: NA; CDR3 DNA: TGTGCCAGTAGTAGGGACAGGGAGGCTGAAGCTTTCTTT; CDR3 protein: CASSRDREAEAFF
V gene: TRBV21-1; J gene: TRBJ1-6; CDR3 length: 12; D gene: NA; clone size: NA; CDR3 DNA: TGTGCCCGGTCGGGGGATAATTCACCCCTCCACTTT; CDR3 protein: CARSGDNSPLHF
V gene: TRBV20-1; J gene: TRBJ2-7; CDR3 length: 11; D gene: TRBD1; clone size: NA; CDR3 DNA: TGCAGTGCTGTACAGGGGCCCGAGCAGTACTTC; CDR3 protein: CSAVQGPEQYF
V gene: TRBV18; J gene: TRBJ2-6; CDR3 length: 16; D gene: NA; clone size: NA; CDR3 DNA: TGTGCCAGCTCACAAATGCAGGGGACTGGGGCCAACGTCCTGACTTTC; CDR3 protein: CASSQMQGTGANVLTF
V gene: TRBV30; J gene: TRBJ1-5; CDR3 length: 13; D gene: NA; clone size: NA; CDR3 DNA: TGTGCCTGGAGCGCGGGCGGGAATCAGCCCCAGCATTTT; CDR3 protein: CAWSAGGNQPQHF
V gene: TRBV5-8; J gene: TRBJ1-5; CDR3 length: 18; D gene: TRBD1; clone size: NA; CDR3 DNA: TGTGCCAGCACCGACCCCCGGGACAGGCCCAAGGGCAATCAGCCCCAGCATTTT; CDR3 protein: CASTDPRDRPKGNQPQHF
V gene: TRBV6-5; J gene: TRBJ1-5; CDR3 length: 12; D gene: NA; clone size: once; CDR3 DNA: TGTGCCAGCAGGGGGCTAAATCAGCCCCAGCATTTT; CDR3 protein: CASRGLNQPQHF
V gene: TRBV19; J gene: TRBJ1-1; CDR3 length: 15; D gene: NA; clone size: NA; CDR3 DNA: TGTGCCAGTAGTATAAAAAGGGGGATGAACACTGAAGCTTTCTTT; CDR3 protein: CASSIKRGMNTEAFF
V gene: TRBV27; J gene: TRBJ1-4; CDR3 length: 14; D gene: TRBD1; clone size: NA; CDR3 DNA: TGTGCCAGCAGCCCCCCCGGGACAGATGAAAAACTGTTTTTT; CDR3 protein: CASSPPGTDEKLFF
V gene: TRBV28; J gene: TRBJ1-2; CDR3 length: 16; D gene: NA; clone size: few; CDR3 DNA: TGTGCCAGCAGTGCCCTTTCGTTCCAGGGATTTCTGGGCTACACCTTC; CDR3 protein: CASSALSFQGFLGYTF
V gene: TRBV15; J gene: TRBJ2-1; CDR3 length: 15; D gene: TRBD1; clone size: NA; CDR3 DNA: TGTGCCACCAGTACCGGGACAGGGGATTACAATGAGCAGTTCTTC; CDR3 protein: CATSTGTGDYNEQFF
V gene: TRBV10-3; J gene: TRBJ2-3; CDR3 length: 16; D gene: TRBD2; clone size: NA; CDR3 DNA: TGTGCCATCAGTGAGAGCTCTAGCGGGGGCGCAGATACGCAGTATTTT; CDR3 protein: CAISESSSGGADTQYF
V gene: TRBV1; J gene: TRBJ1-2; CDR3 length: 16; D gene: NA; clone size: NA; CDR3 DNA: TGCACCAGCAGCCATATGATGCTGGACAGGGCTTATGGCTACACCTTC; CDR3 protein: CTSSHMMLDRAYGYTF